This T cell receptor (beta chain) came from a study of T cell changes during pregnancy in multiple sclerosis. Measured with immunoSEQ multiplex PCR; TCRdb has only the in-frame clones, and not every one. The data contain about 36,000 clones, 93% of them singletons. The TCR originated in a female donor with multiple sclerosis, enrolled in a pregnancy study. The input for sequencing was CD4+ T cells from peripheral blood mononuclear cells, taken in the first trimester of pregnancy.

This CDR3 reads CASSGAGQLNTEAFF. The CDR3 DNA sequence: TGCGCCAGCAGTGGGGCGGGACAGTTGAACACTGAAGCTTTCTTT. The chain recombines TRBV10-2 with TRBJ1-1, with TRBD1 matching over 7 bases. V dropped 4 bases and J dropped 0; count of bases not matched to a gene: 5. The germline V gene has CDR1 WSHSY and CDR2 SAAADI. CDR3 length: 15 residues.